These 13 T cell receptor beta chains share one sample of origin, sequenced in a study of shared clonotypes between healthy human individuals. Naive CD8 isolation took CD45RO-negative cells positively selected for CCR7 and excluded terminally differentiated effector memory CD45RA+ cells. Only in-frame clones appear in the TCRdb table, and some are missing; sequencing was by immunoSEQ multiplex PCR. The table lists more than 500,000 clones, 85% to 95% of them singletons, with approximately 0.12% in the top ten. Sequenced material: naive CD8+ T cells sorted from blood. The receptors were gathered from a woman in her twenties or thirties in good health.

The rearrangement joins TRBV5-6 to TRBJ1-1; unclear D gene. V was cut by 2 bases and J by 4 bases, with 6 bases left in between. The CDR3 has 12 amino acids. The germline gives CDR1 SGHDT, CDR2 YYEEEE. CDR3 in amino acids: CASSLTITEAFF. As DNA, the CDR3 is TGTGCCAGCAGCTTAACGATCACTGAAGCTTTCTTT. Full variable domain (missing parts from reference TRBV5-6 and TRBJ1-1): DAGVTQSPTHLIKTRGQQVTLRCSPKSGHDTVSWYQQALGQGPQFIFQYYEEEERQRGNFPDRFSGHQFPNYSSELNVNALLLGDSALYLCASSLTITEAFFGQGTRLTVV.

The chain uses TRBV27 and TRBJ2-3; 7 positions agree with TRBD2. The ends lost 2 bases at V and 1 base at J; junction bases unmatched: 6. This CDR3 region has 16 residues. Germline assignment: CDR1 MNHEY and CDR2 SMNVEV (reference sequence). The CDR3 loop reads CASSLLLAEGTDTQYF. CDR3 nucleotides: TGTGCCAGCAGTTTACTTCTAGCGGAGGGCACAGATACGCAGTATTTT.

CDR3 sequence: CSVAAGTTDTQYF. For the CDR3, the DNA is TGCAGCGTTGCGGCGGGTACCACAGATACGCAGTATTTT. The chain recombines TRBV29-1 with TRBJ2-3; possible D gene TRBD2, 5 bases. Germline lookup yields CDR1 SQVTM and CDR2 ANQGSEA. This CDR3 is built from 13 residues. The V and J ends lost 4 bases and 2 bases respectively, with 10 bases between them.

The chain uses TRBV15 and TRBJ2-5; the D gene is possibly TRBD2 (6 bases). V lost 5 bases and J 11 bases, leaving 15 bases between the germline ends. The germline gives CDR1 LNHNV, CDR2 YYDKDF (reference sequence). The CDR3 extends over 12 amino acids. CDR3 residues: CATSPPSGEQYF. In DNA, the CDR3 is TGTGCCACCAGCCCCCCCTCGGGGGAGCAGTACTTC. Looking up the rest from reference TRBV15 and TRBJ2-5 gives the full variable domain: DAMVIQNPRYQVTQFGKPVTLSCSQTLNHNVMYWYQQKSSQAPKLLFHYYDKDFNNEADTPDNFQSRRPNTSFCFLDIRSPGLGDTAMYLCATSPPSGEQYFGPGTRLLVL.

The CDR3 is CASSLGRGSGEQYF. The DNA of the CDR3 is TGTGCCAGCAGCTTAGGTCGGGGGTCGGGCGAGCAGTACTTC. The J gene is TRBJ2-7, the V gene TRBV7-9; tentatively, D is TRBD2 (6 bases). The CDR3 is 14 amino acids. V was shortened by 1 base and J by 6 bases, with 13 bases between the two germline ends. Germline CDR1 and CDR2: SEHNR and FQNEAQ (reference sequence).

The chain couples TRBV15 to TRBJ1-1; D might be TRBD1 (6 bases). The CDR3 consists of 16 residues. Trimming stripped 0 bases from V and 3 bases from J, with 14 bases between. Germline CDR1 reads LNHNV; CDR2 reads YYDKDF (reference sequence). This CDR3 is CATSRDPTGLDTEAFF. The CDR3 bases are TGTGCCACCAGCAGAGACCCGACAGGTTTGGACACTGAAGCTTTCTTT.

The chain has TRBV7-2 and TRBJ2-7; TRBD2 aligns across 7 bases. CDR1 is SGHTA, CDR2 FQGNSA, per germline. CDR3 length: 15 amino acids. V lost 2 bases and J lost 4; bases outside the gene matches: 8. The CDR3 is CASSLSSVRGYEQYF. CDR3 in DNA: TGTGCCAGCAGCTTAAGTTCTGTGCGGGGGTACGAGCAGTACTTC.

The chain combines TRBV5-1 with TRBJ1-5; possible D gene TRBD1, 5 bases. CDR3 length: 15 amino acids. Trimming removed 3 bases from V and 3 bases from J, with 13 bases in between. From germline, CDR1 is SGHRS and CDR2 YFSETQ. The CDR3 spells CASSSPGGFNQPQHF. In nucleotides, the CDR3 is TGCGCCAGCAGCTCCCCCGGGGGATTCAATCAGCCCCAGCATTTT. Supplemented by reference TRBV5-1 and TRBJ1-5, the full variable domain reads KAGVTQTPRYLIKTRGQQVTLSCSPISGHRSVSWYQQTPGQGLQFLFEYFSETQRNKGNFPGRFSGRQFSNSRSEMNVSTLELGDSALYLCASSSPGGFNQPQHFGDGTRLSIL.

The chain links TRBV5-1 to TRBJ2-7; 7 bases fit TRBD2. From germline, CDR1 is SGHRS and CDR2 YFSETQ. V lost 3 bases to trimming and J lost 2 bases; unmatched junction nucleotides: 8. The CDR3 spans 15 residues. In DNA form, the CDR3 reads TGCGCCAGCAGCTCGTCGCGGGAGCGTACCTACGAGCAGTACTTC. Protein: CASSSSRERTYEQYF.

The chain uses TRBV30 and TRBJ1-6; D perhaps matches TRBD1 (5 bases). The CDR3 sequence is 14 residues long. CDR1 GTSNPN and CDR2 SVGIG come from the germline V gene (reference sequence). V was cut by 5 bases and J by 10 bases, with 18 bases left in between. DNA for the CDR3: TGTGCCTGGGAGCCCGGGACGGTCGGCTCACCCCTCCACTTT. It specifies CAWEPGTVGSPLHF.

Only one count was recorded for this clone. This sequence joins TRBV6-5 and TRBJ2-7, with D maybe TRBD1 (6 bases). CDR1 is MNHEY and CDR2 is SVGAGI in the germline V gene. The CDR3 contains 15 residues. V dropped 0 bases and J dropped 3 bases, with 12 bases sitting between them. The DNA for the CDR3 is TGTGCCAGCAGTTACTCGAAGACAGGAGACTACGAGCAGTACTTC. It yields the protein CASSYSKTGDYEQYF.

This chain links TRBV4-1 with TRBJ1-2, with a possible D match to TRBD1 (5 bases). Germline V gene data show CDR1 as MGHRA and CDR2 as YSYEKL. This CDR3 is 14 amino acids long. Trimming removed 4 bases at V and 8 bases at J, with 17 bases between. The DNA for the CDR3 is TGCGCCAGCAGCCCGACGGCAGGGTTGTTCGGCTACACCTTC. This encodes CASSPTAGLFGYTF.

The rearrangement links TRBV27 to TRBJ2-7; the match to TRBD2 covers 8 bases. This CDR3 is built from 15 residues. V trimming: 0 bases; J trimming: 7 bases; junction bases outside the gene matches: 8. Per the germline V gene, CDR1 is MNHEY and CDR2 is SMNVEV (reference sequence). The CDR3 reads CASSLSVSGTGEQYF. CDR3 sequence (DNA): TGTGCCAGCAGTTTATCGGTTAGCGGGACCGGGGAGCAGTACTTC.